This record looks at one T cell receptor (beta chain) sequence and its context. Germline CDR1 and CDR2: SEHNR and FQNEAQ (reference sequence). The V segment lost 2 bases and the J segment 4 bases; nucleotides outside the gene matches: 3. CDR3 size: 14 residues. This entry belongs to a study of CD8 T cells in Susac syndrome. After extraction with the RNeasy kit, about 0.5 to 1 ug of the RNA was reverse transcribed using random hexamers. A multiplex approach, immunoSEQ multiplex PCR, amplified TCR beta CDR3 across 54 Vbeta and 13 Jbeta. Using its own MiXCR run on the immunoSEQ multiplex PCR reads, TCRdb lists one record per CDR3 protein. The table includes about 240,000 distinct CDR3 sequences, less than 96% detected once.

The J gene is TRBJ2-7, the V gene TRBV7-9; 9 bases are a match to TRBD1. The receptor comes from a human donor with Susac syndrome. Sequencing input: CD4+ T cells from PBMCs. CDR3 in DNA: TGTGCCAGCAGCTTAATCGACAGGGGGTACGAGCAGTACTTC. Protein sequence: CASSLIDRGYEQYF.